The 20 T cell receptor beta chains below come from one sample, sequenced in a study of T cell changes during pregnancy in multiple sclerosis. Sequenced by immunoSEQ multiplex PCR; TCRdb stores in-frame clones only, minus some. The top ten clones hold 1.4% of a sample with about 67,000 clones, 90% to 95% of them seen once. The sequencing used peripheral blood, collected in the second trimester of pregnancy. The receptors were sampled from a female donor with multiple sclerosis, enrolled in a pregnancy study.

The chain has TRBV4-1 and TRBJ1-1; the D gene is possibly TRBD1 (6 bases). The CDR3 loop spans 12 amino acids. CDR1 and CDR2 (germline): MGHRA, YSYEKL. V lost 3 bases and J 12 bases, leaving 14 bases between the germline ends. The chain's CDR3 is CASSHEGGLTFF. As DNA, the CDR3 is TGCGCCAGCAGCCACGAAGGGGGATTGACTTTCTTT.

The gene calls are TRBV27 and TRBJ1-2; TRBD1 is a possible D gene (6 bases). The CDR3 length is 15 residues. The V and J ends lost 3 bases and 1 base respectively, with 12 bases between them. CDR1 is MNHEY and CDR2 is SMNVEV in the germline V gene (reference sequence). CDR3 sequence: CASSFLDRINYGYTF. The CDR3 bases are TGTGCCAGCAGTTTTCTGGACAGAATTAACTATGGCTACACCTTC.

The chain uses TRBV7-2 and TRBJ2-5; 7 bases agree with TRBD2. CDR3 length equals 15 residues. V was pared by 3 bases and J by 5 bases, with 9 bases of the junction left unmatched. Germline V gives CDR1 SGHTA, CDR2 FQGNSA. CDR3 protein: CASSLGSRRGETQYF. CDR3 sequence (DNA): TGTGCCAGCAGCTTGGGATCGCGGCGGGGGGAGACCCAGTACTTC.

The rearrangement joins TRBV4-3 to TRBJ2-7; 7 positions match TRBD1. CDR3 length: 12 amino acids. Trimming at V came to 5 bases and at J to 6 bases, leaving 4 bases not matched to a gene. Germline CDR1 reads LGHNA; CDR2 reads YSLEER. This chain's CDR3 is CASSGSGGEQYF. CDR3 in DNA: TGCGCCAGCAGCGGATCAGGGGGCGAGCAGTACTTC.

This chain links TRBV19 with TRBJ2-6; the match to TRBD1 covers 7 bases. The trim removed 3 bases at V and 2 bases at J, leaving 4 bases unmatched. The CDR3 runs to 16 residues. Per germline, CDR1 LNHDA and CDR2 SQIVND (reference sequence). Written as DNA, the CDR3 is TGTGCCAGTAGTATCGAAAGGGGGCCTGGGGCCAACGTCCTGACTTTC. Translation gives CASSIERGPGANVLTF.

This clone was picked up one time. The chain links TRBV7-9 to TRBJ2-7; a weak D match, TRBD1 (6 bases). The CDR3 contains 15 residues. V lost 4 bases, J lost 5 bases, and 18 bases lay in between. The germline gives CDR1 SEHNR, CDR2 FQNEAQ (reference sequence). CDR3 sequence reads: CASSWEPGQLNEQYF. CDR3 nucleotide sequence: TGTGCCAGCAGCTGGGAGCCCGGACAGTTGAACGAGCAGTACTTC. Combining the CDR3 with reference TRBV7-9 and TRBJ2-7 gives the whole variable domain DTGVSQNPRHKITKRGQNVTFRCDPISEHNRLYWYRQTLGQGPEFLTYFQNEAQLEKSRLLSDRFSAERPKGSFSTLEIQRTEQGDSAMYLCASSWEPGQLNEQYFGPGTRLTVT.

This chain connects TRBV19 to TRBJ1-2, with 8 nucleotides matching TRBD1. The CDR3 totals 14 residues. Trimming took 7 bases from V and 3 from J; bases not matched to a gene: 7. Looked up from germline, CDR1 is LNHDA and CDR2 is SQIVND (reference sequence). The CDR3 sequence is CASKDRDQYYGYTF. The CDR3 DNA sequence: TGTGCCAGTAAGGACAGGGATCAGTACTATGGCTACACCTTC. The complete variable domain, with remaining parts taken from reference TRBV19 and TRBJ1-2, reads DGGITQSPKYLFRKEGQNVTLSCEQNLNHDAMYWYRQDPGQGLRLIYYSQIVNDFQKGDIAEGYSVSREKKESFPLTVTSAQKNPTAFYLCASKDRDQYYGYTFGSGTRLTVV.

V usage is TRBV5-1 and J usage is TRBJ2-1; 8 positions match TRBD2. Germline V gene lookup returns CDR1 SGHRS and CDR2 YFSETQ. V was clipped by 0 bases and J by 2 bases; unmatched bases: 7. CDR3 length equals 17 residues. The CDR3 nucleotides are TGCGCCAGCAGCTTGGCCTGGAGTAGCGGGACCTACAATGAGCAGTTCTTC. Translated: CASSLAWSSGTYNEQFF.

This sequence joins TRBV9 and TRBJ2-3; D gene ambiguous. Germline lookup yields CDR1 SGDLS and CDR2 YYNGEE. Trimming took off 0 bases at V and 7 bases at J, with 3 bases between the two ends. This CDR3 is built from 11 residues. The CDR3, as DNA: TGTGCCAGCAGCGTAGATAATACGCAGTATTTT. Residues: CASSVDNTQYF.

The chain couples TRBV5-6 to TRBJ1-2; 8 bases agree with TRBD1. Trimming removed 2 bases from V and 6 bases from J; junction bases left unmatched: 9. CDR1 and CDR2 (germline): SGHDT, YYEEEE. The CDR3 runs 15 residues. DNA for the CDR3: TGTGCCAGCAGCTTAGGGGTACAGGGGGGAGATGGCTACACCTTC. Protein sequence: CASSLGVQGGDGYTF.

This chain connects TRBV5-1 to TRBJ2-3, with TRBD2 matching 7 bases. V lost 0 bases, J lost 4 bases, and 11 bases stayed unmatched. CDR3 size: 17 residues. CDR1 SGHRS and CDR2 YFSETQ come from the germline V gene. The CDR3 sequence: CASSLALLAGASDTQYF. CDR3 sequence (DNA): TGCGCCAGCAGCTTGGCCTTACTTGCGGGAGCCTCAGATACGCAGTATTTT.

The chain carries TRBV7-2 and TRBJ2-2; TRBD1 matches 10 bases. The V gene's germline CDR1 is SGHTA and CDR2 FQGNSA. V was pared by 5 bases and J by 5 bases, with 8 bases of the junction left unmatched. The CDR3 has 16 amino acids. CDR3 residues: CASSRKGDRGTGELFF. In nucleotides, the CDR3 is TGTGCCAGCAGCCGAAAAGGGGACAGGGGTACCGGGGAGCTGTTTTTT.

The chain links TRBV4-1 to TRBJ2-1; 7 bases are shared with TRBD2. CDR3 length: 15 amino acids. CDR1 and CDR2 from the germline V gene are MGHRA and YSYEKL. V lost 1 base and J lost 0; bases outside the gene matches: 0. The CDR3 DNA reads TGCGCCAGCAGCCAAGCGGGGGGCTCCTACAATGAGCAGTTCTTC. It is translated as CASSQAGGSYNEQFF.

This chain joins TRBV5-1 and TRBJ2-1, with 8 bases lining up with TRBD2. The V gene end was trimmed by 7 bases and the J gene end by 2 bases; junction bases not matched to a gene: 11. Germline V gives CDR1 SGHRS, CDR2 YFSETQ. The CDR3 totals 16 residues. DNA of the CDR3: TGCGCCAGCCCCCCCGACATTAGCGGGGCCTACAATGAGCAGTTCTTC. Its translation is CASPPDISGAYNEQFF.

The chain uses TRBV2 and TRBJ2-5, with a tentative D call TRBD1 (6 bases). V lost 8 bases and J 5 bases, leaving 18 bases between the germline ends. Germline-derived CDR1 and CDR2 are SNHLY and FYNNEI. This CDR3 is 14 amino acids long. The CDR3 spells CASGPRGAWETQYF. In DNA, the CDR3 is TGTGCCAGCGGGCCCAGGGGCGCATGGGAGACCCAGTACTTC.

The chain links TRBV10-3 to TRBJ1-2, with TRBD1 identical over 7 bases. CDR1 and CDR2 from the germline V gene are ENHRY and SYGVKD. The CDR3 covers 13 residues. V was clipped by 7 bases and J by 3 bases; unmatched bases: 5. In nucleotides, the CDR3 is TGTGCCATCAACCGACAGGGATACTATGGCTACACCTTC. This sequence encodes CAINRQGYYGYTF.

DNA of the CDR3: TGTGCCAGCAGCACGGCTAGCGGGAGTTGGAATGAGCAGTTCTTC. This translates into CASSTASGSWNEQFF. The chain combines TRBV9 with TRBJ2-1, with TRBD2 matching 10 bases. V lost 4 bases to trimming and J lost 7 bases; unmatched junction nucleotides: 8. The CDR3 totals 15 residues. CDR1 is SGDLS, CDR2 YYNGEE, per germline.

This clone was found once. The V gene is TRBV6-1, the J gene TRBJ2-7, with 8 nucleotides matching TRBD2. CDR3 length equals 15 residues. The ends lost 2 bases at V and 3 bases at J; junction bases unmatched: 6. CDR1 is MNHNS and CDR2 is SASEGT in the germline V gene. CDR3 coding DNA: TGTGCCAGCAGTGAAATCGGAGCGGGGGACTACGAGCAGTACTTC. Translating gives CASSEIGAGDYEQYF.

The chain's CDR3 is CASSLAVAGGPAGELFF. The CDR3 DNA sequence: TGTGCCAGCAGCTTAGCGGTAGCGGGAGGGCCCGCCGGGGAGCTGTTTTTT. The chain uses TRBV7-9 and TRBJ2-2; 11 nucleotides match TRBD2. CDR3 size: 17 residues. The V gene end was trimmed by 0 bases and the J gene end by 6 bases; junction bases not matched to a gene: 6. Germline CDR1 is SEHNR and CDR2 is FQNEAQ (reference sequence).

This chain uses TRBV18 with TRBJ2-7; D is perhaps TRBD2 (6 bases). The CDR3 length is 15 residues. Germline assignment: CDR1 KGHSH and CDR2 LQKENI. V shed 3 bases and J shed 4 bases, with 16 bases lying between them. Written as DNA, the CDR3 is TGTGCCAGCTCACCGCGGGTCGGTGGGACTTACGAGCAGTACTTC. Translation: CASSPRVGGTYEQYF.